The clone carrying this T cell receptor (beta chain) has ten or more counts. The antigen remains unidentified. Trimming took off 5 bases at V and 2 bases at J, with 10 bases between the two ends. Germline V gene sequence: CDR1 SGHVS, CDR2 FQNEAQ. This CDR3 comprises 14 residues. This record belongs to a study of CD8 T cells in ankylosing spondylitis. Overall study findings and caveats: For ankylosing spondylitis blood, a TCR beta motif of under 10 highly homologous variants appeared characteristic. Several of the motif variants were reported before in synovial fluid and blood from reactive arthritis. The disease-linked clones had a CD8+ phenotype and low blood frequencies. Disease-associated clones were reportedly significantly overrepresented in matched ankylosing spondylitis synovial fluid.

Preparation of TCR beta libraries was done by quantitative 5'-RACE with molecular barcodes. TCRdb reprocessed the 5' RACE reads with MiXCR, giving one entry per CDR3 protein. The sample has around 490,000 distinct CDR3 sequences, roughly 5% seen once; the top ten hold roughly 3.5%. The chain links TRBV7-8 to TRBJ1-5; D possibly corresponds to TRBD1 (6 bases). The TCR was taken from a male donor with ankylosing spondylitis. Sequencing input: blood, either unsorted or a sorted T cell fraction (not recorded which). DNA for the CDR3: TGTGCCAGCAGCGATAGGGGGGGCAATCAGCCCCAGCATTTT. Translated, it gives CASSDRGGNQPQHF.